This record looks at one T cell receptor beta chain sequence and its context. Its recognized antigen is unknown. Per-nucleotide qualities are absent, and no much larger clonotype sits a single base away. The CDR3 regions of human TCRbeta chains were analyzed by immunosequencing. In the authors' own workflow: Repertoire TCRs were matched against a reference library of SARS-CoV-2-specific TCRs generated with the MIRA antigen-specificity platform. Breadth was defined as the fraction of unique TCRs that were SARS-CoV-2-associated. Depth was defined as the fraction of total T cells that were SARS-CoV-2-associated. Using the MIRA data, every spike-specific TCR was mapped to the spike region that the TCR reacted to and assigned to either a CD4 or a CD8 class. Log10-transformed breadth and depth values were compared by one-way ANOVA with Sidak's multiple comparisons tests. TCRdb obtained this table from immuneACCESS and retained in-frame rearrangements with V and J assigned. These tables miss some clones; where compared with another copy, unresolved V genes account for less than half of the shortfall, and the remainder is unexplained. V, J and clone size reflect that table, while D and trimming were determined from the DNA. The sample records some 150,000 clones, 88% of which are singletons. Of the sample, roughly 2.1% is held by the ten largest clones.

The time point label, read with the paper, signifies: baseline before first vaccination. Samples from vaccinated people were obtained from the UK trials COV001 and COV002, which included a single-blind randomized controlled phase 2/3 trial of AZD1222 (ChAdOx1 nCoV-19) in healthy adults. Trial participant PBMC samples were collected at day 0 and day 28 after the second dose for TCRbeta chain sequencing. These data belong to a study of T cell responses to AZD1222 COVID-19 vaccine (dated by TCRdb to the early 2020s). A note on the overall study: AZD1222 recipients with second doses at about 4 weeks or about 12 weeks were pooled, because spike-specific TCR depth and breadth did not differ between schedules. A total of roughly 240 trial participants underwent TCR sequencing, of whom 207 received two doses of AZD1222 and some 26 received two doses of the MenACWY control vaccine. Trial participants were enrolled by age into subgroups of 18-55, 56-69 and 70-plus years, and approximately 150, 30 and 60 TCR-sequenced participants, respectively, were included in these subgroups. Points the paper makes about the study in general: Conclusions about previously exposed vaccinees are limited because only 5 or 6 AZD1222 recipients were SARS-CoV-2 seropositive at baseline. In the small 56-69-year group, the increase in depth fell short of significance, most likely because of low power. The vaccine-associated CD4 TCRs covered the entire spike protein, and the dominant responses fell in regions 160-218 and 743-854. Most participants were white British and females outnumbered males, and the authors suggested that clonal diversity may have been underestimated. No day 14 peak-response samples were available, so repertoires were characterized only after the peak T cell response. Reportedly, almost half of the unique spike-specific TCRs recognized epitopes lying outside the regions that are mutated in the B.1.351 and B.1.1.7 variants. After two AZD1222 doses, spike-specific TCR breadth and depth were significantly higher than at day 0 and than in MenACWY recipients.

Spanning cysteine to phenylalanine, the CDR3 consists of 13 amino acids. Only the CDR3 DNA stays, 39 bases, in frame from base 1. V sheds 1 base and J sheds 6 bases, leaving 10 bases between their ends. The germline V gene (reference sequence) sets CDR1 to GTSNPN and CDR2 to SVGIG. Source: peripheral blood, taken on day 0 of AZD1222 vaccination. The clonotype comes from an adult in good health. The rearranged segments are TRBV30 and TRBJ1-5; the D gene is not confidently resolved. The CDR3 protein is CAWSGTPGQPQHF. The DNA sequence is TGTGCCTGGAGTGGAACGCCAGGTCAGCCCCAGCATTTT. Here the CDR3 is joined to the reference TRBV30 and TRBJ1-5 genes, and the full variable domain is: SQTIHQWPATLVQPVGSPLSLECTVEGTSNPNLYWYRQAAGRGLQLLFYSVGIGQISSEVPQNLSASRPQDRQFILSSKKLLLSDSGFYLCAWSGTPGQPQHFGDGTRLSIL.